The 23 T cell receptor beta chains in this list originate from one sample, sequenced in a study of T cell responses to AZD1222 COVID-19 vaccine. Repertoires were generated with immunoSEQ multiplex PCR, while TCRdb's copy carries only in-frame clones and drops some. The sample lists more than 75,000 clones, about four fifths occurring once. The sequenced sample was peripheral blood, obtained 28 days after the second AZD1222 dose. The receptors were gathered from an adult who received the AZD1222 COVID-19 vaccine.

The rearrangement joins TRBV3-1 (or the pseudogene TRBV3-2) to TRBJ2-5; D might be TRBD2 (5 bases). V was trimmed by 0 bases and J by 4 bases, leaving 15 bases between them. Per the germline V gene, CDR1 is LGHDT and CDR2 is YNNKEL (reference sequence). The CDR3 runs to 16 residues. The CDR3 coding sequence is TGTGCCAGCAGCCAAGAGGGAGCTTACCTCCCAGAGACCCAGTACTTC. This encodes CASSQEGAYLPETQYF.

The J gene is TRBJ2-7, the V gene TRBV19; D is perhaps TRBD1 (6 bases). Trimming took 7 bases from V and 0 from J, leaving 13 bases between them. Germline CDR1 is LNHDA and CDR2 is SQIVND (reference sequence). CDR3 size: 14 residues. CDR3 in DNA: TGTGCCAGTAAACGAGACAGGAGCTCCTACGAGCAGTACTTC. Its translation: CASKRDRSSYEQYF.

The sample holds a few counts of this clone. The gene calls are TRBV7-2 and TRBJ2-7; D remains ambiguous. Between the trimmed V and J ends, which lost 1 base and 6 bases, there was a span of 10 bases. In germline, CDR1 is SGHTA, CDR2 FQGNSA. This CDR3 region has 13 residues. CDR3 coding DNA: TGTGCCAGCAGCTTAGGTGTTAGGCGCGAGCAGTACTTC. It translates to CASSLGVRREQYF. Looking up the rest from reference TRBV7-2 and TRBJ2-7 gives the full variable domain: GAGVSQSPSNKVTEKGKDVELRCDPISGHTALYWYRQSLGQGLEFLIYFQGNSAPDKSGLPSDRFSAERTGGSVSTLTIQRTQQEDSAVYLCASSLGVRREQYFGPGTRLTVT.

CDR3 in amino acids: CASSLVFETSNYGYTF. Written as DNA, the CDR3 is TGTGCCAGCAGCTTAGTGTTCGAAACTTCTAACTATGGCTACACCTTC. This chain links TRBV7-9 with TRBJ1-2; no firm D call. This CDR3 region has 16 residues. V gave up 1 base and J gave up 0 bases, with 12 bases separating them. Germline CDR1 reads SEHNR; CDR2 reads FQNEAQ (reference sequence).

J is TRBJ1-2 and V is TRBV27; D is perhaps TRBD1 (5 bases). Trimming stripped 6 bases from V and 3 bases from J, with 11 bases between. This CDR3 is 13 amino acids long. The germline V gene encodes CDR1 MNHEY and CDR2 SMNVEV (reference sequence). CDR3 sequence: CASRLGGDYGYTF. The CDR3, as DNA: TGTGCCAGCAGACTTGGGGGGGACTATGGCTACACCTTC.

The rearrangement uses TRBV1 and TRBJ1-6. TRBV1 has pseudogene status. The CDR3 is 20 amino acids. This CDR3 is CTSSQDQGGRTSSYNSPLHF. As DNA, the CDR3 is TGCACCAGCAGCCAAGATCAAGGCGGCAGGACTAGCTCCTATAATTCACCCCTCCACTTT.

The chain couples TRBV4-2 to TRBJ2-7, with D possibly matching TRBD1 (6 bases). Germline V gives CDR1 LGHNA, CDR2 YNFKEQ. The CDR3 is 14 amino acids. Trimming stripped 0 bases from V and 3 bases from J, with 9 bases between. The CDR3 bases are TGTGCCAGCAGCCAAGACCAGGGGTTCTACGAGCAGTACTTC. It encodes CASSQDQGFYEQYF.

The chain carries TRBV7-2 and TRBJ1-1, with 10 bases matching TRBD1. The junction had 14 bases not matched to a gene; V was cut back by 5 bases and J by 5 bases. The germline V gene has CDR1 SGHTA and CDR2 FQGNSA. The CDR3 has 17 amino acids. The CDR3: CASSPGTGVGGLTEAFF. CDR3 nucleotides: TGTGCCAGCAGCCCCGGGACAGGGGTTGGGGGGTTAACTGAAGCTTTCTTT.

A single count supports this clone. This chain joins TRBV7-2 and TRBJ2-1; 9 bases align to TRBD2. With V trimmed by 2 bases and J by 6 bases, 5 bases remained unmatched. In germline, CDR1 is SGHTA, CDR2 FQGNSA. The CDR3 runs 15 residues. The CDR3 sequence: CASSLLAGLGNEQFF. CDR3 coding DNA: TGTGCCAGCAGCTTACTAGCGGGGTTGGGCAATGAGCAGTTCTTC.

This clone was recorded only once. This chain joins TRBV11-3 and TRBJ2-5, with 11 positions matching TRBD1. Looked up from germline, CDR1 is SGHNT and CDR2 is YENEEA. The CDR3 extends over 15 amino acids. V shed 5 bases, J shed 5 bases, and the junction held 7 bases outside the gene matches. Here the CDR3 DNA reads TGTGCCAGCAGCGCCCGGACAGGGGGCGAGGAGACCCAGTACTTC. It specifies CASSARTGGEETQYF.

The genes are TRBV6-5 and TRBJ1-2; 7 nucleotides align to TRBD1. Looked up from germline, CDR1 is MNHEY and CDR2 is SVGAGI. V shed 0 bases and J 4 bases; nucleotides not matched to a gene: 5. The length of the CDR3 is 15 residues. Here the CDR3 DNA reads TGTGCCAGCAGTTACTCAGGGGGCCTAGGCTATGGCTACACCTTC. Encoded protein: CASSYSGGLGYGYTF.

The V and J genes are TRBV6-6 and TRBJ2-7, with 11 bases identical to TRBD2. Germline trimming cut 6 bases from V and 3 bases from J; bases unmatched to any gene: 7. Germline CDR1 and CDR2: MNHNY and SVGAGI (reference sequence). There are 15 residues in the CDR3. CDR3 sequence: CASSLFGTSGYEQYF. The CDR3 nucleotides are TGTGCCAGCAGCTTATTCGGGACTAGCGGCTACGAGCAGTACTTC.

The J gene is TRBJ2-1, the V gene TRBV30, with a possible D match to TRBD2 (5 bases). V was shortened by 1 base and J by 7 bases, with 11 bases between the two germline ends. CDR1 is GTSNPN, CDR2 SVGIG, per germline (reference sequence). The CDR3 sequence is 13 residues long. In DNA, the CDR3 is TGTGCCTGGAGTGACGCTCTAGCAAATGAGCAGTTCTTC. Its protein is CAWSDALANEQFF. Full variable domain (missing parts from reference TRBV30 and TRBJ2-1): SQTIHQWPATLVQPVGSPLSLECTVEGTSNPNLYWYRQAAGRGLQLLFYSVGIGQISSEVPQNLSASRPQDRQFILSSKKLLLSDSGFYLCAWSDALANEQFFGPGTRLTVL.

The genes are TRBV28 and TRBJ2-7; D is perhaps TRBD2 (5 bases). This CDR3 contains 14 residues. CDR1 is MDHEN, CDR2 SYDVKM, per germline. V lost 2 bases and J 5 bases, leaving 13 bases between the germline ends. CDR3 region: CASSLARDLDEQYF. The CDR3 nucleotides read TGTGCCAGCAGTTTAGCGAGGGATCTGGACGAGCAGTACTTC.

The CDR3 region has the DNA TGCGCCAGCAGCTCTAGCGGGAGCGAGCAGTACTTC. This translates into CASSSSGSEQYF. The rearrangement joins TRBV5-1 to TRBJ2-7; TRBD2 agrees at 10 bases. After removal of 3 bases from V and 6 bases from J, the junction contained 0 bases not matched to a gene. The CDR3 totals 12 residues. Germline V gene data show CDR1 as SGHRS and CDR2 as YFSETQ.

The chain combines TRBV11-2 with TRBJ2-7; perhaps D is TRBD1 or TRBD2 (6 bases each). CDR3 length: 15 amino acids. The germline V and J ends were trimmed by 5 bases and 0 bases, with 14 bases remaining between them. CDR1 and CDR2 (germline): SGHAT, FQNNGV. Here the CDR3 DNA reads TGTGCCAGCAGCCCCCTCCGGGGGCGCTCCTACGAGCAGTACTTC. Its translation: CASSPLRGRSYEQYF.

This clone was counted once. The chain has TRBV9 and TRBJ1-1; D is perhaps TRBD1 (6 bases). V lost 3 bases and J 0 bases, leaving 9 bases between the germline ends. The CDR3 loop spans 14 amino acids. Germline V gives CDR1 SGDLS, CDR2 YYNGEE. As DNA, the CDR3 is TGTGCCAGCAGCGAATCAGGGGTGAACACTGAAGCTTTCTTT. It codes for CASSESGVNTEAFF. The variable domain in full, with the rest retrieved from reference TRBV9 and TRBJ1-1, is DSGVTQTPKHLITATGQRVTLRCSPRSGDLSVYWYQQSLDQGLQFLIQYYNGEERAKGNILERFSAQQFPDLHSELNLSSLELGDSALYFCASSESGVNTEAFFGQGTRLTVV.

The chain employs TRBV5-4 and TRBJ2-1; 11 bases align to TRBD1. Losses at the gene ends were 4 bases for V and 4 bases for J; bases not matched to a gene: 4. Looked up from germline, CDR1 is SGHNT and CDR2 is YYREEE (reference sequence). This CDR3 is 15 amino acids long. This chain's CDR3 is CASSQDRGLYNEQFF. The CDR3 DNA reads TGTGCCAGCAGCCAGGACAGGGGGCTTTACAATGAGCAGTTCTTC.

This chain joins TRBV4-3 and TRBJ1-2; D ambiguous. CDR1 and CDR2 from the germline V gene are LGHNA and YSLEER. CDR3 length: 13 residues. Trimming removed 1 base at V and 8 bases at J, with 11 bases between. CDR3 DNA sequence: TGCGCCAGCAGCCAAGGAAGGGCCGGCGGCTACACCTTC. Translated: CASSQGRAGGYTF.

The chain has TRBV7-8 and TRBJ1-2, with D tentatively TRBD1 (5 bases). The germline gives CDR1 SGHVS, CDR2 FQNEAQ. The ends were cut back, 5 bases at V and 4 bases at J, with 23 bases in the middle. The CDR3 runs 17 residues. The CDR3 region has the DNA TGTGCCAGCAGCCTTGACAGATTTGAGCTTAGGGGCTATGGCTACACCTTC. Translation: CASSLDRFELRGYGYTF. Supplemented by reference TRBV7-8 and TRBJ1-2, the full variable domain reads GAGVSQSPRYKVAKRGQDVALRCDPISGHVSLFWYQQALGQGPEFLTYFQNEAQLDKSGLPSDRFFAERPEGSVSTLKIQRTQQEDSAVYLCASSLDRFELRGYGYTFGSGTRLTVV.

This chain connects TRBV15 to TRBJ1-1; 8 bases are shared with TRBD1. This CDR3 spans 16 amino acids. The trim removed 0 bases at V and 1 base at J, leaving 4 bases unmatched. Germline loops: CDR1 LNHNV, CDR2 YYDKDF (reference sequence). CDR3 in amino acids: CATSRDVGQGNTEAFF. The CDR3 nucleotides read TGTGCCACCAGCAGAGATGTCGGACAGGGGAACACTGAAGCTTTCTTT.

The chain has TRBV5-1 and TRBJ2-7, with TRBD2 matching 9 bases. Trimming removed 4 bases from V and 4 bases from J; junction bases left unmatched: 3. Per germline, CDR1 SGHRS and CDR2 YFSETQ. This CDR3 has 13 residues. The CDR3 reads CASSVTSGYEQYF. The DNA for the CDR3 is TGCGCCAGCAGCGTGACTAGCGGATACGAGCAGTACTTC.

The rearrangement links TRBV27 to TRBJ1-1; D gene ambiguous. The germline gives CDR1 MNHEY, CDR2 SMNVEV (reference sequence). Trimming cost V 6 bases and J 0 bases, with 8 bases left between them. The CDR3 has 13 amino acids. CDR3 nucleotide sequence: TGTGCCAGCAGGGACGGTGTGAACACTGAAGCTTTCTTT. Translated, it gives CASRDGVNTEAFF.